These 30 T cell receptor beta chains were all obtained from the same sample, sequenced in a study of T cell changes during pregnancy in multiple sclerosis. The method was immunoSEQ multiplex PCR; TCRdb's version includes in-frame clones alone and lacks a portion of them. This repertoire shows more than 30,000 clones, roughly 90% found once; its top ten account for more than 0.55%. This specimen consisted of CD4+ T cells from peripheral blood mononuclear cells, obtained before pregnancy. The receptors come from a female donor with multiple sclerosis, enrolled in a pregnancy study.

V is TRBV7-3 and J is TRBJ2-2, with a possible D match to TRBD2 (5 bases). The CDR3 spans 14 residues. CDR1 and CDR2 (germline): SGHTA, FQGTGA. Between the trimmed V and J ends, which lost 5 bases and 4 bases, there was a span of 11 bases. The CDR3 bases are TGTGCCAGCAGCCGGTGGGCGGGCACCGGGGAGCTGTTTTTT. Protein: CASSRWAGTGELFF.

The V and J genes are TRBV11-2 and TRBJ1-4; TRBD1 is a possible D gene (6 bases). Per the germline V gene, CDR1 is SGHAT and CDR2 is FQNNGV. The CDR3 sequence is 16 residues long. The V end was cut by 5 bases, the J end by 4 bases, with 17 bases between. CDR3 DNA sequence: TGTGCCAGCAGCCCCCGCCCACAGGGAATTAATGAAAAACTGTTTTTT. Its protein is CASSPRPQGINEKLFF.

For the CDR3, the DNA is TGTGCCAGCAGCGATGGACCTCTAGCGGGGGGACCGTGGGATACGCAGTATTTT. It specifies CASSDGPLAGGPWDTQYF. The genes are TRBV2 and TRBJ2-3; 11 bases map to TRBD2. J lost 6 bases, V lost 6 bases, and 17 bases had no gene match. Germline V gene lookup returns CDR1 SNHLY and CDR2 FYNNEI. The CDR3 has 18 residues.

The V gene is TRBV5-4, the J gene TRBJ2-3; 14 positions match TRBD2. The CDR3 sequence is 16 residues long. In germline, CDR1 is SGHNT, CDR2 YYREEE (reference sequence). The V gene end was trimmed by 3 bases and the J gene end by 6 bases; junction bases not matched to a gene: 6. The CDR3 region is CASSSGLAGGRDTQYF. The DNA of the CDR3 is TGTGCCAGCAGCTCTGGACTAGCGGGGGGAAGGGATACGCAGTATTTT.

The chain has TRBV10-3 and TRBJ2-7; maybe TRBD1 (6 bases). The CDR3 extends over 13 amino acids. Germline CDR1 ENHRY, CDR2 SYGVKD. The V and J ends lost 6 bases and 0 bases respectively, with 9 bases between them. This chain's CDR3 is CAISRDISYEQYF. The CDR3 DNA sequence: TGTGCCATCAGCCGGGACATCTCCTACGAGCAGTACTTC.

The chain is built from TRBV5-1 and TRBJ2-7; D is possibly TRBD1 (6 bases). The CDR3 extends over 14 amino acids. Germline V gene data show CDR1 as SGHRS and CDR2 as YFSETQ. Trimming removed 4 bases from V and 0 bases from J, with 11 bases in between. The CDR3, as DNA: TGCGCCAGCAGCCAAGACAGGCCCTCCTACGAGCAGTACTTC. It is translated as CASSQDRPSYEQYF.

The genes are TRBV11-2 and TRBJ2-3, with a weak D call TRBD2 (6 bases). V was shortened by 8 bases and J by 4 bases, with 19 bases between the two germline ends. The CDR3 has 15 residues. Germline V gene data show CDR1 as SGHAT and CDR2 as FQNNGV. CDR3 nucleotides: TGTGCCAGCGGCCCAAGGCGGGGAGGAGCAGATACGCAGTATTTT. Translated, it gives CASGPRRGGADTQYF.

V gene TRBV7-2 combines with J gene TRBJ2-1, with D possibly being TRBD2 (6 bases). CDR1 and CDR2 (germline): SGHTA, FQGNSA. The CDR3 consists of 16 residues. The V gene lost 5 bases and the J gene lost 2 bases, with 16 bases spanning the gap. This CDR3 reads CASSPVGGAPYNEQFF. The CDR3 DNA reads as TGTGCCAGCAGCCCTGTAGGAGGGGCCCCCTACAATGAGCAGTTCTTC.

V usage is TRBV7-2 and J usage is TRBJ1-1; TRBD1 might be the D (5 bases). V dropped 5 bases and J dropped 5 bases, with 18 bases sitting between them. Germline V gene sequence: CDR1 SGHTA, CDR2 FQGNSA. The CDR3 is 15 amino acids. The CDR3 sequence is CASSPSGVGRTEAFF. As DNA, the CDR3 is TGTGCCAGCAGCCCGTCGGGGGTAGGGCGGACTGAAGCTTTCTTT. Full variable domain (missing parts from reference TRBV7-2 and TRBJ1-1): GAGVSQSPSNKVTEKGKDVELRCDPISGHTALYWYRQSLGQGLEFLIYFQGNSAPDKSGLPSDRFSAERTGGSVSTLTIQRTQQEDSAVYLCASSPSGVGRTEAFFGQGTRLTVV.

The genes are TRBV5-1 and TRBJ2-1; 8 nucleotides align to TRBD1. In germline, CDR1 is SGHRS, CDR2 YFSETQ. Unmatched junction bases numbered 2, after V lost 3 bases and J lost 0 bases. This CDR3 comprises 15 residues. CDR3 nucleotides: TGCGCCAGCAGCTCACAGGGGGGCTCCTACAATGAGCAGTTCTTC. The encoded protein is CASSSQGGSYNEQFF.

V usage is TRBV9 and J usage is TRBJ2-2; D possibly corresponds to TRBD2 (6 bases). CDR1 is SGDLS, CDR2 YYNGEE, per germline. V was cut by 0 bases and J by 6 bases, with 12 bases left in between. CDR3 length equals 15 residues. This CDR3 reads CASSVVPAGSGELFF. The DNA of the CDR3 is TGTGCCAGCAGCGTAGTGCCGGCGGGATCCGGGGAGCTGTTTTTT.

V and J are TRBV19 and TRBJ2-3; 12 positions match TRBD2. The CDR3 extends over 17 amino acids. V trimming: 5 bases; J trimming: 5 bases; junction bases outside the gene matches: 11. Germline CDR1 reads LNHDA; CDR2 reads SQIVND (reference sequence). The CDR3 reads CASSLSSSGGAGDTQYF. The CDR3 coding sequence is TGTGCCAGTAGTCTATCTTCTAGCGGGGGGGCGGGAGATACGCAGTATTTT. Supplemented by reference TRBV19 and TRBJ2-3, the full variable domain reads DGGITQSPKYLFRKEGQNVTLSCEQNLNHDAMYWYRQDPGQGLRLIYYSQIVNDFQKGDIAEGYSVSREKKESFPLTVTSAQKNPTAFYLCASSLSSSGGAGDTQYFGPGTRLTVL.

The chain employs TRBV19 and TRBJ2-3; 7 bases agree with TRBD2. Germline V CDR1 and CDR2: LNHDA, SQIVND (reference sequence). The CDR3 loop spans 17 amino acids. Germline trimming cut 0 bases from V and 4 bases from J; bases unmatched to any gene: 10. The CDR3 sequence: CASSIDRSGDVPDTQYF. In nucleotides, the CDR3 is TGTGCCAGTAGTATAGATAGGAGCGGGGACGTGCCAGATACGCAGTATTTT.

The chain carries TRBV7-2 and TRBJ1-1; D call uncertain. Per germline, CDR1 SGHTA and CDR2 FQGNSA. V lost 1 base to trimming and J lost 8 bases, with 14 bases between them. The CDR3 consists of 14 residues. In DNA form, the CDR3 reads TGTGCCAGCAGCTTAGGTTCTCTCGAGGAGGAAGCTTTCTTT. Translating gives CASSLGSLEEEAFF. Full variable domain (missing parts from reference TRBV7-2 and TRBJ1-1): GAGVSQSPSNKVTEKGKDVELRCDPISGHTALYWYRQSLGQGLEFLIYFQGNSAPDKSGLPSDRFSAERTGGSVSTLTIQRTQQEDSAVYLCASSLGSLEEEAFFGQGTRLTVV.

The V call is TRBV4-3, the J call TRBJ1-1, with unresolved D. Trimming took 4 bases from V and 0 from J, leaving 9 bases between them. From germline, CDR1 is LGHNA and CDR2 YSLEER. The CDR3 length is 14 residues. CDR3 amino acids: CASSPEYMNTEAFF. The CDR3 coding sequence is TGCGCCAGCAGCCCCGAATACATGAACACTGAAGCTTTCTTT.

V usage is TRBV15 and J usage is TRBJ2-7; TRBD1 is a possible D gene (5 bases). With 0 bases removed from V and 4 bases from J, the gap between germline ends came to 10 bases. Per germline, CDR1 LNHNV and CDR2 YYDKDF (reference sequence). The CDR3 is 14 amino acids. The CDR3 reads CATSRERGSYEQYF. The DNA of the CDR3 is TGTGCCACCAGCAGAGAAAGGGGATCATACGAGCAGTACTTC.

This clone was seen only once. The rearrangement joins TRBV9 to TRBJ2-3; 7 nucleotides agree with TRBD2. Per germline, CDR1 SGDLS and CDR2 YYNGEE. V lost 4 bases, J lost 0 bases, and 5 bases stayed unmatched. This CDR3 spans 15 amino acids. CDR3 loop: CASSRGGTSTDTQYF. In nucleotides, the CDR3 is TGTGCCAGCAGCCGCGGGGGAACTAGCACAGATACGCAGTATTTT. The complete variable domain, with remaining parts taken from reference TRBV9 and TRBJ2-3, reads DSGVTQTPKHLITATGQRVTLRCSPRSGDLSVYWYQQSLDQGLQFLIQYYNGEERAKGNILERFSAQQFPDLHSELNLSSLELGDSALYFCASSRGGTSTDTQYFGPGTRLTVL.

V and J are TRBV6-5 and TRBJ2-7, with 7 bases fitting TRBD2. V trimming: 7 bases; J trimming: 4 bases; junction bases outside the gene matches: 10. This CDR3 is built from 14 residues. From germline, CDR1 is MNHEY and CDR2 SVGAGI. The CDR3 DNA reads as TGTGCCAGCACCCTTGGGAGGGCCCTTTACGAGCAGTACTTC. It yields the protein CASTLGRALYEQYF.

J is TRBJ2-1 and V is TRBV2; TRBD1 is a possible D gene (5 bases). Between the trimmed V and J ends, which lost 0 bases and 4 bases, there was a span of 13 bases. From germline, CDR1 is SNHLY and CDR2 FYNNEI. The CDR3 runs 16 residues. The CDR3 DNA is TGTGCCAGCAGTGAAGCTGGACACAACGGTTACAATGAGCAGTTCTTC. Its translation: CASSEAGHNGYNEQFF.

This sequence joins TRBV18 and TRBJ2-1, with a possible D match to TRBD1 (6 bases). Germline lookup yields CDR1 KGHSH and CDR2 LQKENI. The V and J ends lost 4 bases and 14 bases respectively, with 21 bases between them. There are 14 residues in the CDR3. The CDR3, as DNA: TGTGCCAGCTCACTTGAGAGGGACACCTCCCACAAGTTCTTC. Translated: CASSLERDTSHKFF.

The chain links TRBV7-8 to TRBJ1-1; TRBD1 matches at 9 bases. The CDR3 loop spans 15 amino acids. Germline lookup yields CDR1 SGHVS and CDR2 FQNEAQ. V lost 5 bases and J lost 4; bases outside the gene matches: 8. CDR3 DNA: TGTGCCAGCAGCCCGAAGACAGGGGGGATCACTGAAGCTTTCTTT. It encodes CASSPKTGGITEAFF.

V gene TRBV30 combines with J gene TRBJ2-1; maybe TRBD2 (6 bases). The CDR3 loop spans 13 amino acids. From germline, CDR1 is GTSNPN and CDR2 SVGIG (reference sequence). V shed 1 base and J shed 7 bases, with 11 bases lying between them. The CDR3 nucleotides are TGTGCCTGGAGTGGTGGGGGGAAAAATGAGCAGTTCTTC. The encoded protein is CAWSGGGKNEQFF.

J is TRBJ2-1 and V is TRBV30; TRBD1 might be the D (6 bases). Germline assignment: CDR1 GTSNPN and CDR2 SVGIG (reference sequence). V dropped 2 bases and J dropped 6 bases, with 17 bases sitting between them. The CDR3 totals 15 residues. The CDR3 bases are TGTGCCTGGAGTAAAAAGGGACACGAGGGCAATGAGCAGTTCTTC. This translates into CAWSKKGHEGNEQFF.

The chain links TRBV6-6 to TRBJ2-7, with TRBD1 identical over 11 bases. CDR1 MNHNY and CDR2 SVGAGI come from the germline V gene (reference sequence). The CDR3 loop spans 14 amino acids. The junction had 6 bases not matched to a gene; V was cut back by 5 bases and J by 6 bases. The CDR3 region is CASSDRTGGGEQYF. The CDR3 region has the DNA TGTGCCAGCAGTGACAGGACAGGGGGCGGCGAGCAGTACTTC.

The chain employs TRBV6-4 and TRBJ1-1; TRBD1 aligns across 8 bases. J gave up 1 base and V 2 bases, and 6 bases lay outside the gene matches. Germline V gene lookup returns CDR1 MRHNA and CDR2 SNTAGT. CDR3 size: 16 residues. The CDR3 nucleotides are TGTGCCAGCAGTGACCCACTGACAGGGGCGAACACTGAAGCTTTCTTT. Its translation: CASSDPLTGANTEAFF.

The CDR3 DNA reads as TGTGCCAGCCGGGACAATAGCGACACTGAAGCTTTCTTT. It yields the protein CASRDNSDTEAFF. The chain links TRBV11-2 to TRBJ1-1, with D perhaps TRBD1 (6 bases). This CDR3 has 13 amino acids. Per germline, CDR1 SGHAT and CDR2 FQNNGV. V gave up 8 bases and J gave up 3 bases, with 13 bases separating them.

This clone was observed a single time. V is TRBV11-2 and J is TRBJ1-5; D call uncertain. From germline, CDR1 is SGHAT and CDR2 FQNNGV. The CDR3 spans 15 residues. V was cut by 5 bases and J by 4 bases, with 15 bases left in between. CDR3 region: CASSPTIGGNQPQHF. As DNA, the CDR3 is TGTGCCAGCAGCCCCACGATTGGAGGAAATCAGCCCCAGCATTTT. The full variable domain, in which reference TRBV11-2 and TRBJ1-5 provide the parts outside the CDR3, is EAGVAQSPRYKIIEKRQSVAFWCNPISGHATLYWYQQILGQGPKLLIQFQNNGVVDDSQLPKDRFSAERLKGVDSTLKIQPAKLEDSAVYLCASSPTIGGNQPQHFGDGTRLSIL.

Details on this clone: One junction end does not reproduce the germline sequence, and a read error may be involved. V and J are TRBV7-7 and TRBJ2-7; a weak D match, TRBD1 (6 bases). CDR3 size: 9 residues. Germline values: CDR1 SSHAT, CDR2 FNYEAQ (reference sequence). The CDR3 DNA is TGTGCTAGCAGCCCGGGACACCACTTC. It is translated as CASSPGHHF.

The rearrangement uses TRBV5-1 and TRBJ2-7; 8 nucleotides agree with TRBD2. J lost 0 bases, V lost 4 bases, and 0 bases had no gene match. Germline assignment: CDR1 SGHRS and CDR2 YFSETQ. CDR3 length equals 13 residues. CDR3 nucleotide sequence: TGCGCCAGCAGCCGGGGGGGCTCCTACGAGCAGTACTTC. This sequence encodes CASSRGGSYEQYF.

The gene calls are TRBV28 and TRBJ2-7; possible D gene TRBD1, 5 bases. The CDR3 sequence is 13 residues long. V was cut by 6 bases and J by 1 base, with 10 bases left in between. Germline V CDR1 and CDR2: MDHEN, SYDVKM. The CDR3 sequence is CASRTPGSYEQYF. As DNA, the CDR3 is TGTGCCAGCAGAACCCCAGGGTCCTACGAGCAGTACTTC.